There are a few counts of the clone carrying this T cell receptor (beta chain). Its matching antigen is unknown. Of the isolated RNA, all was reverse transcribed, and so the sequenced material was expressed TCRB transcripts. The protocol was immunoSEQ multiplex PCR, while the TCRdb copy is restricted to in-frame clones and leaves out a portion. The sample consists of some 150,000 clones, around an eighth of them appearing once. The data were taken from a study of beta chain features in type 1 diabetes. For the study at large: Cell yields, gender and age were comparable in patients and healthy donors. Examination covered some 99,000,000 sorted cells spanning all samples.

Findings and caveats of the study: Patients showed naive, central memory and Treg TCRB repertoires that appeared more similar than those of healthy donors. Shorter TCRB CDR3s, moderately but significantly so, were found in Type 1 diabetes patients in all four CD4+ subsets.

This CDR3 is built from 16 residues. The V gene's germline CDR1 is SGHNT and CDR2 YENEEA. Trimming took off 0 bases at V and 5 bases at J, with 14 bases between the two ends. Purity exceeded 95% in all sorted populations. The receptor was derived from a man aged 18-30 years with type 1 diabetes. The specimen sequenced was central memory CD4+ T cells from blood. The genes are TRBV11-3 and TRBJ2-1; possibly TRBD2 for D (5 bases). The DNA for the CDR3 is TGTGCCAGCAGCTTAGAGTTGGTCCGGGGTGACAATGAGCAGTTCTTC. This translates into CASSLELVRGDNEQFF.